This is a list of T cell receptor beta chains from one sample in a study of blood T cell repertoires in COVID-19. Measured with immunoSEQ multiplex PCR; TCRdb has only the in-frame clones, and not every one. The repertoire has around 300,000 clones, nearly 90% of them found once; the top ten carry about 1%. The sequenced material came from peripheral blood. The receptors come from a woman in her forties with COVID-19, enrolled during active disease. The CDR3 runs from the conserved cysteine through the conserved F or W. D genes are given only for firm matches. Rows give clone size only sometimes, using once, few, many, or a class for an expanded clone.

d_call	clone_size	v_call	j_call	cdr3_nt	cdr3_aa
TRBD2	.	TRBV5-1	TRBJ2-1	TGCGCCAGCAGCTTGGGGCTAGCGGGGTCCAATGAGCAGTTCTTC	CASSLGLAGSNEQFF
TRBD1	few	TRBV7-2	TRBJ1-2	TGTGCCAGCAGCGTTAGGGACAGAGGCTACACCTTC	CASSVRDRGYTF
TRBD2	.	TRBV4-1	TRBJ2-7	TGCGCCAGCAGCCAAGCGTCTAGCGGGTACTCCTACGAGCAGTACTTC	CASSQASSGYSYEQYF
.	.	TRBV24-1	TRBJ1-2	TGTGCCACCAGTGATACGGGATCCAACTATGGCTACACCTTC	CATSDTGSNYGYTF
.	once	TRBV28	TRBJ1-2	TGTGCCAGCAGTTTATCGGGGGGGCGAGGCTACACCTTC	CASSLSGGRGYTF
.	.	TRBV4-1	TRBJ2-5	TGCGCCAGCAGCCAACAAGGGACACCTTCATACGTGAGAGAGACCCAGTACTTC	CASSQQGTPSYVRETQYF
.	.	TRBV9	TRBJ1-3	TGTGCCAGCAGCGTTGGGCAGAACTCTGGAAACACCATATATTTT	CASSVGQNSGNTIYF
TRBD1	.	TRBV29-1	TRBJ1-3	TGCAGCGTTGCGACAGGGCTCAGTGGAAACACCATATATTTT	CSVATGLSGNTIYF
.	once	TRBV5-6	TRBJ2-7	TGTGCCAGCAGCTTGAGCAGGGTCGGGGAGCAGTACTTC	CASSLSRVGEQYF
.	.	TRBV28	TRBJ1-4	TGTGCCAGCAGATCACTCGGACAGTCTAATGAAAAACTGTTTTTT	CASRSLGQSNEKLFF
.	.	TRBV19	TRBJ2-3	TGTGCCAGTAGTATAGACCAGGGAAGCACAGATACGCAGTATTTT	CASSIDQGSTDTQYF
TRBD1	few	TRBV7-8	TRBJ2-7	TGTGCCAGCAGGCGCCGGGACAGGGACTACGAGCAGTACTTC	CASRRRDRDYEQYF
.	.	TRBV7-2	TRBJ1-2	TGTGCCAGCAGCTTAGAGGCGGGGAACTATGGCTACACCTTC	CASSLEAGNYGYTF
TRBD1	.	TRBV5-5	TRBJ1-6	TGTGCCAGCAGCTTGGGTTTCGACAGGGGCTTGGGGTCACCCCTCCACTTT	CASSLGFDRGLGSPLHF
TRBD1	.	TRBV29-1	TRBJ2-5	TGCAGCGTGAGCGCCGGGACAGGAGTCCCTGAGACCCAGTACTTC	CSVSAGTGVPETQYF
TRBD2	.	TRBV11-3	TRBJ2-1	TGTGCCAGCAGCCCCAGCGGGAGGATCAATGAGCAGTTCTTC	CASSPSGRINEQFF
.	.	TRBV6-5	TRBJ1-4	TGTGCCAGCAGCCCCCATCGGGGCGGGGATGAAAAACTGTTTTTT	CASSPHRGGDEKLFF
.	once	TRBV7-9	TRBJ2-2	TGTGCCAGCAGCCCTTACATGGCAACCACAGAGAGCGGGGAGCTGTTTTTT	CASSPYMATTESGELFF
.	.	TRBV19	TRBJ1-1	TGTGCCAGTCGTGGTCGCGGCAACACTGAAGCTTTCTTT	CASRGRGNTEAFF
.	.	TRBV20-1	TRBJ2-7	TGCAGTGCTAGGGGCCACTACGAGCAGTACTTC	CSARGHYEQYF
.	.	TRBV27	TRBJ1-2	TGTGCCAGCAGTTTATCCACGGACTATGGCTACACCTTC	CASSLSTDYGYTF
.	.	TRBV19	TRBJ1-2	TGTGCCAGTAGTATAGCCCCCGCGCGGGGTGGCTACACCTTC	CASSIAPARGGYTF